The clone carrying this T cell receptor (beta chain) has only a few counts. Its specificity is not known. The data are from a study of CD8 T cells in ankylosing spondylitis. Study findings and constraints: Disease-linked clones were reportedly significantly enriched in matched ankylosing spondylitis synovial fluid.

TCRdb processed the 5' RACE reads anew with MiXCR; each CDR3 protein has one entry. The table lists about 35,000 distinct CDR3 sequences, 3% to 3.5% of them singletons. Germline-derived CDR1 and CDR2 are SGDLS and YYNGEE. This CDR3 region has 15 residues. V dropped 0 bases and J dropped 3 bases, with 12 bases sitting between them. This clonotype was obtained from a male donor with ankylosing spondylitis or in good health (not recorded which). This chain links TRBV9 with TRBJ1-1, with TRBD1 as a possible D gene (5 bases). Sequencing was carried out using blood, either unsorted or a sorted T cell fraction (not recorded which). The CDR3 region is CASSVVQGGDTEAFF. The CDR3 region has the DNA TGTGCCAGCAGCGTAGTTCAGGGAGGGGACACTGAAGCTTTCTTT.